Listed below are T cell receptor beta chains from one sample, sequenced in a study of T cell repertoires in aging, cancer and after chemotherapy. MiXCR was run by TCRdb on the multiplex PCR reads, yielding one entry per CDR3 protein. Here the sample spans 9,300 or so distinct CDR3 sequences, about 25% being singletons. Sequenced sample: blood. These receptors came from a human donor with a blood cancer. The donor label of this sample is uncertain. Both conserved end residues are part of each CDR3. D genes are given only for firm matches. Where a row states a size, it is once, few, many or the class of an expanded clone; other rows omit it.

clone_size,j_call,v_call,d_call,cdr3_aa,cdr3_nt
few,TRBJ2-7,TRBV11-2,NA,CASSLEGWGSDEQYF,TGTGCCAGCAGCTTAGAGGGATGGGGGTCGGACGAGCAGTACTTC
NA,TRBJ2-5,TRBV7-2,NA,CASSRDLRDLQETQYF,TGTGCCAGCAGCAGAGATTTACGGGACTTGCAAGAGACCCAGTACTTC
few,TRBJ2-3,TRBV4-1,TRBD2,CASSQDRETSGRGTDTQYF,TGCGCCAGCAGCCAAGATCGGGAAACTAGCGGGCGGGGCACAGATACGCAGTATTTT
medium-sized,TRBJ1-2,TRBV6-6,TRBD1,CASSPPGQGAWGYTF,TGTGCCAGCAGTCCGCCGGGACAGGGGGCGTGGGGCTACACCTTC
few,TRBJ2-7,TRBV5-1,NA,CASSFGGNYEQYF,TGCGCCAGCAGCTTCGGCGGGAACTACGAGCAGTACTTC
many,TRBJ2-1,TRBV6-1,NA,CASSLLSSYNEQFF,TGTGCCAGCAGTCTACTGAGCTCCTACAATGAGCAGTTCTTC
medium-sized,TRBJ2-3,TRBV12-3/TRBV12-4,TRBD1,CASSLQGAGDTQYF,TGTGCCAGCAGTTTACAGGGGGCAGGAGATACGCAGTATTTT
many,TRBJ1-1,TRBV6-5,TRBD1,CASSYATSQGSEAFF,TGTGCCAGCAGCTACGCCACCTCACAGGGGTCTGAAGCTTTCTTT
NA,TRBJ2-5,TRBV7-6,NA,CASSLGDDMVQYF,TGTGCCAGCAGCTTAGGTGATGATATGGTCCAGTACTTC
NA,TRBJ1-1,TRBV18,TRBD1,CASSPGGDSLNTEAFF,TGTGCCAGCTCCCCAGGGGGTGACAGTTTGAACACTGAAGCTTTCTTT
many,TRBJ1-2,TRBV12-3/TRBV12-4,NA,CASSRMGGLEGYTF,TGTGCCAGCAGTCGAATGGGGGGGCTTGAGGGCTACACCTTC
medium-sized,TRBJ2-3,TRBV6-5,TRBD2,CASSRTSGSRVTQYF,TGTGCCAGCAGTCGGACTAGCGGGAGTAGGGTTACGCAGTATTTT
NA,TRBJ2-7,TRBV14,NA,CASSQEPGREQYF,TGTGCCAGCAGCCAAGAGCCGGGACGCGAGCAGTACTTC
medium-sized,TRBJ1-6,TRBV6-5,TRBD1,CASRGTVHSPLHF,TGTGCCAGCAGGGGGACAGTCCATTCACCCCTCCACTTT
once,TRBJ2-2,TRBV27,TRBD2,CASSLVAGGAAGELFF,TGTGCCAGCAGTTTGGTAGCGGGAGGGGCCGCCGGGGAGCTGTTTTTT
medium-sized,TRBJ1-4,TRBV5-5,NA,CASSGATNEKLFF,TGTGCCAGCAGCGGTGCAACTAATGAAAAACTGTTTTTT
few,TRBJ2-7,TRBV5-6,TRBD2,CASSLVFREVHEQYF,TGTGCCAGCAGCTTGGTCTTTCGGGAGGTTCACGAGCAGTACTTC
medium-sized,TRBJ2-7,TRBV7-6,NA,CASSLTTGTYEQYF,TGTGCCAGCAGCTTGACTACTGGCACCTACGAGCAGTACTTC
many,TRBJ2-7,TRBV12-3/TRBV12-4,NA,CASRPTGGYGYEQYF,TGTGCCAGCAGACCTACGGGGGGCTATGGCTACGAGCAGTACTTC
NA,TRBJ2-7,TRBV28,NA,CASSPPGPLFGEEQYF,TGTGCCAGCAGTCCACCCGGCCCCTTGTTCGGGGAGGAGCAGTACTTC
few,TRBJ2-1,TRBV5-1,TRBD2,CASSRGTNNEQFF,TGCGCCAGCAGCCGCGGGACTAACAATGAGCAGTTCTTC
NA,TRBJ1-1,TRBV7-9,TRBD1,CASSETGGWEAFF,TGTGCCAGCAGCGAAACAGGGGGCTGGGAAGCTTTCTTT
medium-sized,TRBJ2-4,TRBV19,TRBD2,CASQGLAGSVGAKNIQYF,TGTGCCAGCCAAGGACTAGCGGGATCCGTAGGGGCCAAAAACATTCAGTACTTC
few,TRBJ2-7,TRBV27,NA,CASAQLDSYEQYF,TGTGCCAGTGCACAACTAGATTCCTACGAGCAGTACTTC
NA,TRBJ1-1,TRBV5-4,TRBD1,CASSSQGAGEAFF,TGTGCCAGCAGCTCCCAGGGGGCGGGTGAAGCTTTCTTT
medium-sized,TRBJ2-1,TRBV5-6,NA,CASSAGTPMDNEQFF,TGTGCCAGCAGCGCGGGGACGCCCATGGACAATGAGCAGTTCTTC
NA,TRBJ1-1,TRBV19,TRBD1,CASSVDRGQGRSEAFF,TGTGCCAGTAGTGTCGACAGGGGACAGGGGCGGTCTGAAGCTTTCTTT
many,TRBJ1-5,TRBV19,TRBD1,CASSIDRGGLNQPQHF,TGTGCCAGTAGTATAGATCGAGGGGGCCTCAATCAGCCCCAGCATTTT
few,TRBJ1-2,TRBV6-1,NA,CASSPRGGADGNYGYTF,TGTGCCAGCAGTCCCCGGGGGGGGGCAGACGGTAACTATGGCTACACCTTC
few,TRBJ1-1,TRBV27,TRBD1,CASSFYGQGANTEAFF,TGTGCCAGCAGTTTTTACGGACAGGGGGCGAACACTGAAGCTTTCTTT
NA,TRBJ1-1,TRBV5-1,TRBD1,CASSLTGANTEAFF,TGCGCCAGCAGCTTGACAGGGGCCAACACTGAAGCTTTCTTT
medium-sized,TRBJ1-4,TRBV19,NA,CASGGQNEKLFF,TGTGCCAGTGGGGGGCAGAATGAAAAACTGTTTTTT
many,TRBJ1-6,TRBV27,TRBD1,CASIGGGPNSPLHF,TGTGCCAGCATCGGAGGGGGCCCGAATTCACCCCTCCACTTT
NA,TRBJ1-5,TRBV5-4,TRBD1,CASSSGGQGAQPQHF,TGTGCCAGCAGCTCGGGGGGACAGGGAGCTCAGCCCCAGCATTTT
NA,TRBJ2-2,TRBV11-2,NA,CASSLDRGTGELFF,TGTGCCAGCAGCTTAGACCGGGGAACCGGGGAGCTGTTTTTT
medium-sized,TRBJ1-5,TRBV19,NA,CASSIMTGSQPQHF,TGTGCCAGTAGTATCATGACGGGGTCCCAGCCCCAGCATTTT
few,TRBJ1-5,TRBV6-6,NA,CASSRDSNQPQHF,TGTGCCAGCAGCCGGGATAGCAATCAGCCCCAGCATTTT
medium-sized,TRBJ2-3,TRBV6-2/TRBV6-3,NA,CASSPHGLADTQYF,TGTGCCAGCAGTCCACACGGGCTTGCAGATACGCAGTATTTT
few,TRBJ2-1,TRBV10-1,NA,CASSEGQDNEQFF,TGCGCCAGCAGTGAGGGGCAGGACAATGAGCAGTTCTTC
medium-sized,TRBJ2-7,TRBV19,NA,CASSIQGPYEQYF,TGTGCCAGTAGTATTCAGGGACCCTACGAGCAGTACTTC
NA,TRBJ2-7,TRBV20-1,TRBD2,CSASGRLSYEQYF,TGCAGTGCTAGCGGGAGGCTCTCCTACGAGCAGTACTTC
NA,TRBJ1-1,TRBV6-1,NA,CASSYPTRDTEAFF,TGTGCCAGCAGTTACCCCACCAGGGACACTGAAGCTTTCTTT
NA,TRBJ2-2,TRBV19,NA,CASRYSLNNGELFF,TGTGCCAGCCGGTACAGCCTAAACAACGGGGAGCTGTTTTTT
many,TRBJ2-7,TRBV6-5,NA,CASSRSTDYEQYF,TGTGCCAGCAGTCGCTCGACAGACTACGAGCAGTACTTC
many,TRBJ1-3,TRBV5-6,NA,CASSLGGTSGNTIYF,TGTGCCAGCAGCTTGGGGGGAACGAGTGGAAACACCATATATTTT
many,TRBJ1-2,TRBV30,NA,CAWRDAREGTF,TGTGCCTGGAGAGACGCCAGGGAGGGCACCTTC
few,TRBJ1-5,TRBV12-3/TRBV12-4,NA,CASSPWFNQPQHF,TGTGCCAGCAGCCCGTGGTTCAATCAGCCCCAGCATTTT
NA,TRBJ1-2,TRBV7-4,NA,CASSEARAGIYGYTF,TGTGCCAGCAGTGAAGCGCGGGCAGGAATATATGGCTACACCTTC
NA,TRBJ1-2,TRBV6-2/TRBV6-3,NA,CASIRALGGLNGYTF,TGTGCCAGCATCAGGGCCCTGGGGGGGCTTAATGGCTACACCTTC
many,TRBJ2-1,TRBV6-1,TRBD2,CASSFLAVNEQFF,TGTGCCAGCAGTTTCCTAGCGGTTAATGAGCAGTTCTTC
few,TRBJ2-7,TRBV10-1,NA,CASIHETSKAYEQYF,TGCGCCAGCATCCACGAGACTAGTAAGGCATACGAGCAGTACTTC